The 6 T cell receptor beta chains below were found in one sample sequenced in a study of T cell repertoires in aging, cancer and after chemotherapy. The template was genomic DNA from peripheral blood, not RNA. Rearranged V-D-J TRB sequences were amplified with a mixed TRB-A/B primer pool. TCRdb reanalysed the multiplex PCR reads using MiXCR and keeps one entry per CDR3 protein. Among nearly 5,000 distinct CDR3 sequences listed, about 34% were seen once. The sample consisted of blood. Receptors were obtained from a human donor with a blood cancer.

In this sample, this clonotype is medium-sized. The chain combines TRBV6-2 or TRBV6-3 with TRBJ2-2, with 8 bases that match TRBD2. CDR3 size: 14 residues. V lost 8 bases, J lost 6 bases, and 8 bases stayed unmatched. The germline CDR1 and CDR2 sequences are MNHEY and SVGEGT. CDR3 DNA: TGTGCCAGCGCCCTCCTCGGGGGGGCCGGGGAGCTGTTTTTT. Translated: CASALLGGAGELFF.

V is TRBV6-6 and J is TRBJ2-6; 9 bases align to TRBD1. Germline V gene sequence: CDR1 MNHNY, CDR2 SVGAGI (reference sequence). The CDR3 spans 19 residues. Trimming removed 6 bases from V and 1 base from J; junction bases left unmatched: 13. CDR3 protein: CASSPRTGAIASGANVLTF. CDR3 DNA sequence: TGTGCCAGCAGCCCGCGGACAGGGGCTATTGCTTCTGGGGCCAACGTCCTGACTTTC.

This clonotype is medium-sized (0.01 to 0.1%) by share. Here the CDR3 reads CASSREGTAIYEQYF. Written as DNA, the CDR3 is TGTGCCAGTAGTAGGGAGGGGACAGCGATTTACGAGCAGTACTTC. The chain recombines TRBV19 with TRBJ2-7; D might be TRBD1 or TRBD2, each matching 7 bases. Germline values: CDR1 LNHDA, CDR2 SQIVND (reference sequence). Trimming shortened V by 4 bases and J by 4 bases, and 17 bases separated the two germline ends. The CDR3 totals 15 residues.

Only a few counts were recorded for this clonotype. The rearrangement links TRBV6-5 to TRBJ1-5, with a possible D match to TRBD1 (5 bases). The CDR3 loop spans 15 amino acids. V lost 5 bases, J lost 4 bases, and 15 bases lay in between. Germline V gene sequence: CDR1 MNHEY, CDR2 SVGAGI. The CDR3 nucleotides read TGTGCCAGCAGTAGGACACGGGTCAATAATCAGCCCCAGCATTTT. The encoded protein is CASSRTRVNNQPQHF.

V and J are TRBV28 and TRBJ2-7, with TRBD1 matching over 10 bases. The junction had 6 bases not matched to a gene; V was cut back by 6 bases and J by 4 bases. The CDR3 is made up of 14 amino acids. The germline gives CDR1 MDHEN, CDR2 SYDVKM. The CDR3 region is CASSSGTGVYEQYF. The CDR3 region has the DNA TGTGCCAGCAGCTCTGGGACAGGGGTATACGAGCAGTACTTC.

This clonotype counts as medium-sized (0.01 to 0.1%). The chain links TRBV5-6 to TRBJ2-7; no definite D call. Trimming took 1 base from V and 2 from J, leaving 4 bases between them. CDR1 is SGHDT and CDR2 is YYEEEE in the germline V gene. The CDR3 length is 12 residues. CDR3 in amino acids: CASSLQTYEQYF. As DNA, the CDR3 is TGTGCCAGCAGCTTGCAGACCTACGAGCAGTACTTC.